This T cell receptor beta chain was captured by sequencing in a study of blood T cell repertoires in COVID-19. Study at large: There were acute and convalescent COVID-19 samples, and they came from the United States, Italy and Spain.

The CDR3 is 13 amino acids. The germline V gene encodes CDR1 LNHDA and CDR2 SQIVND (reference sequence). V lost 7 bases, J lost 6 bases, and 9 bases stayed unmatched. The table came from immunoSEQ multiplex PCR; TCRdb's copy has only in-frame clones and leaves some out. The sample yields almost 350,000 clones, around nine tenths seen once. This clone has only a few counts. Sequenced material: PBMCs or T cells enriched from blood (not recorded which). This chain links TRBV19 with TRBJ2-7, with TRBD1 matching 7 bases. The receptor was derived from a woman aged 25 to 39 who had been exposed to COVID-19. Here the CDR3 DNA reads TGTGCCAGTAAGCCACAGGGGCGGGCCGAGCAGTACTTC. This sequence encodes CASKPQGRAEQYF.